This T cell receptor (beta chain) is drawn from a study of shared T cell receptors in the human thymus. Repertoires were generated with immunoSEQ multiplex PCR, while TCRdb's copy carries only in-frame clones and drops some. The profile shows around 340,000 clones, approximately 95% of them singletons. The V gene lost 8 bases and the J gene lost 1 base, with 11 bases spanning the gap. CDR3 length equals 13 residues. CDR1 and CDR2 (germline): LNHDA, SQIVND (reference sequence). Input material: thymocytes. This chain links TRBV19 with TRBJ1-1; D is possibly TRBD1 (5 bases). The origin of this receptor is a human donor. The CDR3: CASGGFGNTEAFF. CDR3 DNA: TGTGCCAGTGGGGGATTCGGGAACACTGAAGCTTTCTTT.